A single T cell receptor (beta chain) is shown here with its context. Its antigen specificity is not known. Per-base quality was not reported, and no clone a single base away is much larger than it. The data were taken from a study of blood T cell repertoires in COVID-19 (dated by TCRdb to the early 2020s). Some background on the complete study: Samples from collaborators originated in the United States, Italy and Spain and spanned both the acute and convalescent phases of COVID-19. The material from the prospective study consisted of cDNA or gDNA derived from T cells, B-cell-depleted T cells, or PBMCs. Subjects who had been exposed to COVID-19, were actively infected with it, or had recovered from it provided the deeply sampled blood TCRbeta repertoires that made up the dataset. The repertoires were released in a freely available public database meant as a resource for research on the immune response to SARS-CoV-2. Samples came from the ongoing ImmuneRACE study (first 160 participants) plus 1,254 subjects from 6 global collaborators. Sample metadata almost always included a de-identified subject ID, COVID-19 status, age in years and sex. Where HLA class I and class II types were available, the types were taken from metadata supplied by the sample provider, not from assay-based typing.

The junction carries 14 bases between V and J, which are trimmed by 6 bases and 3 bases respectively. The CDR3 holds 15 amino acids from the cysteine to the phenylalanine. Only the CDR3 DNA is retained, 45 bases long and in frame from the first base. Per the germline V gene, LGHNT is the CDR1 and FRNRAP is the CDR2. TCRbeta CDR3 regions were amplified from genomic DNA using the immunoSEQ Assay, a bias-controlled multiplex PCR. Per the authors' processing: Within the assay, amplification of reference gene primers was used to estimate how many nucleated cells each sample contained. To quantify the absolute abundance of each unique TCRbeta CDR3 rearrangement, sequence reads were collapsed and filtered. For each sample, productive Simpson clonality was calculated as the square root of Simpson's diversity index across productive rearrangements. TCRdb took this table from immuneACCESS and kept in-frame rearrangements with V and J called. Such tables lack part of the clones; where checked against another copy, unresolved V genes explain under half of the gap, and the rest is unexplained. Clone size and the V and J calls come from that table; the DNA yielded D and trimming. Within this sample are over 130,000 clones, with roughly 73% of them counted one time only. The top ten hold roughly 10% of the sample.

Study-wide findings and limitations: Clinical and demographic metadata were provided uncurated, with the amount varying by source and participant.

The collaborating institutions used their own protocols to collect whole blood in K2EDTA tubes. For TCRbeta analysis, collaborators shipped samples in one of three forms: frozen whole blood, isolated PBMCs, or DNA extracted from either of those sample types. Sequencing was carried out using peripheral blood. The V and J segments used are TRBV12-5 and TRBJ2-2; the D gene is perhaps TRBD2, from 6 matching bases. The TCR was taken from a woman aged 50 to 65 with active or convalescent COVID-19. The CDR3 amino acid sequence is: CASGPGTAHTGELFF. The nucleotide sequence reads TGTGCTAGTGGCCCCGGGACTGCCCACACCGGGGAGCTGTTTTTT.